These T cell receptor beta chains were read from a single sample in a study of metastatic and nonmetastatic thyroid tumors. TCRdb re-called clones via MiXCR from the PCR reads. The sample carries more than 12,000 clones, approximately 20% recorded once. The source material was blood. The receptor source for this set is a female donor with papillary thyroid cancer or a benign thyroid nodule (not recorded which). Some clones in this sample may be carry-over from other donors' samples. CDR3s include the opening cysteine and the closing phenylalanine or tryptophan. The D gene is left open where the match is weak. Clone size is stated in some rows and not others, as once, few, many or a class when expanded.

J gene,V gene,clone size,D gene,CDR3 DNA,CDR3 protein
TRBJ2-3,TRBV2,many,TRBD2,TGTGCCAGCAGTGATTTTCTAGCGGGAGACACAGATACGCAGTATTTT,CASSDFLAGDTDTQYF
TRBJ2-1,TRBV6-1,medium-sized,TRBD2,TGTGCCAGCATCTCATGGCGGGAGGGCCTCGGTGAGCAGTTCTTC,CASISWREGLGEQFF
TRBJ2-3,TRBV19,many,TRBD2,TGTGCCAGTAGTCGGAGTACGGCGGGAGGTATAAATACGCAGTATTTT,CASSRSTAGGINTQYF
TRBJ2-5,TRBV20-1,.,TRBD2,TGCAGTGCTAATGGGGGGACTACTCAAGAGACCCAGTACTTC,CSANGGTTQETQYF
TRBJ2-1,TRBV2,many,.,TGTGCCAGCAGCGGGACTCGTAGTGAGCAGTTCTTC,CASSGTRSEQFF
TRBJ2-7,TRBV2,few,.,TGTGCCAGCAGTGATTTCCTTGAGCAGTACTTC,CASSDFLEQYF
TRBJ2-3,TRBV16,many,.,TGTGCCAGCAGCCAATTGTCGCCGCCAGATACGCAGTATTTT,CASSQLSPPDTQYF
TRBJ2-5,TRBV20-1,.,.,TGCAGTTCTAGAGGTGGTGGAGTGCTAGAGACCCAGTACTTC,CSSRGGGVLETQYF
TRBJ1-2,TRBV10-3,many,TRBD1,TGTGCCATCACCCTCGGTAGACAGGGCTTTGGCTACACCTTC,CAITLGRQGFGYTF
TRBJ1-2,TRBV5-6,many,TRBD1,TGTGCCAGCAGCTTGAAGGGGGCCTATGGCTACACCTTC,CASSLKGAYGYTF
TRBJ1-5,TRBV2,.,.,TGTGCCGTTCAAGGGATGGGCAATCAGCCCCAGCATTTT,CAVQGMGNQPQHF
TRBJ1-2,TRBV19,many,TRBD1,TGTGCCAGTAGTATCCTTTGGACAGGGCAAACTAACTATGGCTACACCTTC,CASSILWTGQTNYGYTF
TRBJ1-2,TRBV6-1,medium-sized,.,TGTGCCAGCAACTTAAACAGGGCCCGGGGCTACACCTTC,CASNLNRARGYTF
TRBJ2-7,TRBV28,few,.,TGTGCCCGATTCCCTCTGGGTGAGCAGTACTTC,CARFPLGEQYF
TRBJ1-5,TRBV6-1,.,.,TGTGCCAGCAGTGAAGCAGGGGGATTTAGCAATCAGCCCCAGCATTTT,CASSEAGGFSNQPQHF
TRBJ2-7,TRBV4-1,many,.,TGCGCCAGCAGCCGATTTAGGACAGAGAGCTCCTACGAGCAGTACTTC,CASSRFRTESSYEQYF
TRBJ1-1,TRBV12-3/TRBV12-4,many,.,TGTGCCAGCAGGCGGTCCGCCGGTTTGAACACTGAAGCTTTCTTT,CASRRSAGLNTEAFF
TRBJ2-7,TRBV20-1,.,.,TGCAGTGCTAGACCTTTGGGATCATCGTACGAGCAGTACTTC,CSARPLGSSYEQYF
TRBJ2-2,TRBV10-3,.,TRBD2,TGTGCCAGTAGCGGGAGGTCCAACACAGGGGAGCTGTTTTTT,CASSGRSNTGELFF
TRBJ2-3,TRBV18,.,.,TGTGCCAGCTCAGTATACGCAGATACGCAGTATTTC,CASSVYADTQYF
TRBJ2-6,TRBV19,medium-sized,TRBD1,TGTGCCAGTAGTACGGACAGGGGGAACTCTGGGGCCAACGTCCTGACTTTC,CASSTDRGNSGANVLTF
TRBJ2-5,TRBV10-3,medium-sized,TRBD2,TGTGCCATCGCGGGAGGCGGGAGCGGGGAAGAGACCCAGTACTTC,CAIAGGGSGEETQYF
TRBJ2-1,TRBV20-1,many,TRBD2,TGCAGTGCTAGAGTGGCGGGAGGGGCAGAGCAGTTCTTC,CSARVAGGAEQFF
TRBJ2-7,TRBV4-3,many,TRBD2,TGCGCCAGCAGCCTGGGACTAGCCTACGAGCAGTACTTC,CASSLGLAYEQYF
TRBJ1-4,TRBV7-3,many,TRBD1,TGTGCCAGCAGAAACAGGGGGAGTGAAAAACTGTTTTTT,CASRNRGSEKLFF
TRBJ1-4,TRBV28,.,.,TGTGCCAGCATGTGGGCCTCAGAGGAAAAACTGTTTTTT,CASMWASEEKLFF
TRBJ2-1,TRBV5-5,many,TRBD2,TGTGCCAGCAGCAAGGGACTAGCGGACTACAATGAGCAGTTCTTC,CASSKGLADYNEQFF
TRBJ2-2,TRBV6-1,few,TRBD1,TGTGCCAGCAGCCAAGCAAGACAGGGCCACCGGGAGCTGTTTTTT,CASSQARQGHRELFF
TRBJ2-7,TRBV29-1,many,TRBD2,TGCAGCGTTGTGACTAGCGGTTACTACGAGCAGTACTTC,CSVVTSGYYEQYF
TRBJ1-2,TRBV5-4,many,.,TGTGCCAGCTTCGGGACGGCCTCACCTAACTATGGCTACACCTTC,CASFGTASPNYGYTF